A selection of T cell receptor beta chains follows, all from one sample in a study of T cell responses to AZD1222 COVID-19 vaccine. Assay used: immunoSEQ multiplex PCR; TCRdb lists only in-frame clones, some missing. The sample holds 90,000 to 130,000 clones; 80% to 95% are singletons and the top ten take less than 2.5%. Sequencing used peripheral blood, obtained 28 days after the second AZD1222 dose. These receptors came from an adult who received the AZD1222 COVID-19 vaccine. Both conserved end residues are part of each CDR3. The D gene is left open where the match is weak. Clone size is stated in some rows and not others, as once, few, many or a class when expanded.

j_gene,v_gene,abundance,d_gene,CDR3aa,CDR3nt
TRBJ1-6,TRBV5-1,-,TRBD1,CASSLQGLNSPLHF,TGCGCCAGCAGCTTACAGGGGTTGAATTCACCCCTCCACTTT
TRBJ1-1,TRBV5-1,-,TRBD1,CASRSPDRGLTEAFF,TGCGCCAGCAGAAGCCCGGACAGGGGGCTGACTGAAGCTTTCTTT
TRBJ2-7,TRBV14,-,-,CASSHVRVEQYF,TGTGCCAGCAGCCACGTCCGGGTCGAGCAGTACTTC
TRBJ1-6,TRBV5-1,-,-,CASSLDGQNNSPLHF,TGCGCCAGCAGCTTGGACGGACAGAATAATTCACCCCTCCACTTT
TRBJ2-7,TRBV7-2,-,TRBD2,CASSLAGIAGGIPYEQYF,TGTGCCAGCAGCTTAGCCGGAATAGCGGGGGGGATACCCTACGAGCAGTACTTC
TRBJ2-1,TRBV6-4,-,TRBD2,CASSEGSGGSSYNEQFF,TGTGCCAGCAGTGAGGGTTCGGGGGGGAGCTCCTACAATGAGCAGTTCTTC
TRBJ1-3,TRBV7-6,-,TRBD1,CASSLRSEYRGTGNTIYF,TGTGCCAGCAGCTTACGTTCCGAGTACAGGGGAACTGGAAACACCATATATTTT
TRBJ2-7,TRBV7-2,-,TRBD2,CASSLLAGDEQYF,TGTGCCAGCAGCTTACTAGCGGGGGACGAGCAGTACTTC
TRBJ2-7,TRBV30,-,TRBD1,CAWSPGTVSYEQYF,TGTGCCTGGAGTCCCGGGACAGTCAGCTACGAGCAGTACTTC
TRBJ2-5,TRBV10-2,once,TRBD1,CASSDYDRGGETQYF,TGCGCCAGCAGTGATTATGACAGGGGTGGGGAGACCCAGTACTTC
TRBJ1-2,TRBV4-2,-,TRBD1,CASSLDRDYGYTF,TGTGCCAGCAGTCTCGACAGGGATTATGGCTACACCTTC
TRBJ2-3,TRBV10-3,-,TRBD2,CAIRTSGGTDTQYF,TGTGCCATCAGGACTAGCGGGGGCACAGATACGCAGTATTTT
TRBJ1-2,TRBV5-6,-,-,CASSGGQFTYGYTF,TGTGCCAGCAGCGGCGGACAGTTCACCTATGGCTACACCTTC
TRBJ2-5,TRBV11-2,-,TRBD2,CASSLQRGAGETQYF,TGTGCCAGCAGCTTACAGCGGGGGGCCGGAGAGACCCAGTACTTC
TRBJ1-1,TRBV18,-,-,CASSPLLGLNTEAFF,TGTGCCAGCTCACCCCTCTTGGGCCTCAACACTGAAGCTTTCTTT
TRBJ2-1,TRBV3-1/TRBV3-2,-,TRBD2,CASTLLAGVYNEQFF,TGTGCCAGCACCCTACTAGCGGGGGTTTACAATGAGCAGTTCTTC
TRBJ1-1,TRBV5-1,-,-,CASSPGTGEAFF,TGCGCCAGCAGCCCGGGCACGGGGGAAGCTTTCTTT
TRBJ1-4,TRBV7-8,-,TRBD1,CASSPRTGVFDEKLFF,TGTGCCAGCAGCCCGCGGACAGGGGTGTTCGATGAAAAACTGTTTTTT
TRBJ1-5,TRBV5-5,-,-,CASSLRGVDYQPQHF,TGTGCCAGCAGCTTGCGCGGGGTGGACTATCAGCCCCAGCATTTT
TRBJ1-1,TRBV5-1,-,-,CASSLGGRNTEAFF,TGCGCCAGCAGCTTGGGCGGAAGGAACACTGAAGCTTTCTTT
TRBJ2-3,TRBV7-8,-,-,CASSYRTARDTQYF,TGTGCCAGCAGCTACAGGACCGCACGAGATACGCAGTATTTT
TRBJ2-1,TRBV4-1,-,-,CASSQGFDRDPLGEQFF,TGCGCCAGCAGCCAAGGGTTTGACCGGGACCCCTTGGGTGAGCAGTTCTTC
TRBJ2-5,TRBV7-9,-,-,CASSFGHQETQYF,TGTGCCAGCAGCTTTGGACACCAAGAGACCCAGTACTTC
TRBJ1-2,TRBV7-2,-,-,CASRKGTENYGYTF,TGTGCCAGCAGAAAGGGGACGGAGAACTATGGCTACACCTTC
TRBJ2-7,TRBV11-2,-,-,CASSFSPGNQYF,TGTGCCAGCAGTTTTTCCCCGGGGAATCAGTACTTC
TRBJ2-7,TRBV10-2,-,-,CASSDSYVQYF,TGCGCCAGCAGTGACAGTTATGTGCAGTACTTC
TRBJ2-7,TRBV18,-,-,CASSTGTYEQYF,TGTGCCAGCTCGACAGGCACCTACGAGCAGTACTTC
TRBJ2-5,TRBV7-7,-,-,CASSYGGSQETQYF,TGTGCTAGCAGCTACGGGGGTTCCCAAGAGACCCAGTACTTC
TRBJ2-3,TRBV12-3/TRBV12-4,-,-,CASSFETDTQYF,TGTGCCAGCAGTTTTGAGACAGATACGCAGTATTTT
TRBJ2-5,TRBV6-5,-,-,CASSYGGEETQYF,TGTGCCAGCAGTTACGGTGGGGAAGAGACCCAGTACTTC
TRBJ2-4,TRBV12-3/TRBV12-4,-,-,CASSSTKNIQYF,TGTGCCAGCAGTTCCACCAAAAACATTCAGTACTTC
TRBJ1-3,TRBV7-6,-,-,CASSLGLQGGTIYF,TGTGCCAGCAGCTTAGGCTTGCAGGGCGGCACCATATATTTT
TRBJ2-3,TRBV5-5,-,-,CASSLVDQQYF,TGTGCCAGCAGCTTGGTCGACCAGCAGTATTTT
TRBJ1-4,TRBV19,-,-,CASSLQGPRLPPHEKLFF,TGTGCCAGTAGTCTCCAGGGACCCCGGCTCCCGCCCCATGAAAAACTGTTTTTT
TRBJ1-2,TRBV5-1,-,TRBD1,CASSRGQSIYGYTF,TGCGCCAGCAGCCGGGGACAGAGTATTTATGGCTACACCTTC
TRBJ2-7,TRBV4-1,-,-,CASSQDRGLGEQYF,TGCGCCAGCAGCCAAGATCGGGGGTTGGGCGAGCAGTACTTC
TRBJ2-3,TRBV18,-,TRBD1,CASSLGTGNTDTQYF,TGTGCCAGCTCACTCGGGACAGGGAACACAGATACGCAGTATTTT
TRBJ2-7,TRBV7-9,-,-,CASSFVGGSYEQYF,TGTGCCAGCAGCTTCGTCGGCGGCTCCTACGAGCAGTACTTC
TRBJ1-1,TRBV6-4,once,-,CASDTKAGANTEAFF,TGTGCCAGCGACACAAAAGCAGGAGCGAACACTGAAGCTTTCTTT
TRBJ1-5,TRBV10-3,-,-,CAISEGGGNQPQHF,TGTGCCATCAGTGAGGGGGGAGGCAATCAGCCCCAGCATTTT
TRBJ2-7,TRBV4-3,-,TRBD2,CASSQGQLAGRGEQYF,TGCGCCAGCAGCCAAGGCCAACTAGCGGGGAGGGGCGAGCAGTACTTC
TRBJ2-5,TRBV6-6,-,TRBD2,CASSPGLVGQETQYF,TGTGCCAGCAGCCCGGGACTAGTAGGGCAAGAGACCCAGTACTTC
TRBJ2-3,TRBV5-1,-,TRBD2,CASTLGLAGPDTQYF,TGCGCCAGCACCCTTGGACTAGCGGGGCCAGATACGCAGTATTTT
TRBJ1-1,TRBV11-2,-,-,CASSLEPGSPEAFF,TGTGCCAGCAGCTTAGAGCCAGGGTCTCCTGAAGCTTTCTTT
TRBJ2-3,TRBV7-2,-,TRBD2,CASSSLAGGPDTQYF,TGTGCCAGCAGCTCGCTAGCGGGGGGGCCCGATACGCAGTATTTT
TRBJ2-3,TRBV6-2/TRBV6-3,-,-,CASSPITGKNTDTQYF,TGTGCCAGCAGCCCCATCACAGGGAAAAACACAGATACGCAGTATTTT
TRBJ2-1,TRBV19,-,TRBD2,CASSIAAGADNEQFF,TGTGCCAGTAGTATCGCAGCGGGGGCGGACAATGAGCAGTTCTTC
TRBJ1-3,TRBV3-1/TRBV3-2,-,-,CASSQTFARSGNTIYF,TGTGCCAGCAGCCAAACGTTCGCCAGGAGTGGAAACACCATATATTTT
TRBJ1-2,TRBV6-2/TRBV6-3,-,TRBD1,CASSDRRTGGGYTF,TGTGCCAGCAGTGACCGCAGGACAGGGGGCGGCTACACCTTC
TRBJ1-1,TRBV28,-,-,CASSLGGTVMNTEAFF,TGTGCCAGCAGTTTAGGGGGTACGGTCATGAACACTGAAGCTTTCTTT
TRBJ2-7,TRBV7-2,-,-,CASSLVTDSYEQYF,TGTGCCAGCAGCTTAGTTACAGACTCCTACGAGCAGTACTTC
TRBJ1-4,TRBV7-9,-,-,CASTLYDNEKLFF,TGTGCCAGCACCCTCTACGATAACGAAAAACTGTTTTTT
TRBJ1-5,TRBV27,-,TRBD1,CASSPRDRGDQPQHF,TGTGCCAGCAGTCCCCGGGACAGGGGGGATCAGCCCCAGCATTTT
TRBJ2-7,TRBV7-6,-,TRBD2,CASSLRLAGEGSYEQYF,TGTGCCAGCAGCCTCAGACTAGCGGGGGAGGGCTCCTACGAGCAGTACTTC
TRBJ1-2,TRBV14,-,-,CASSQETGSAYTF,TGTGCCAGCAGCCAAGAAACAGGGTCGGCCTACACCTTC
TRBJ2-7,TRBV19,once,TRBD1,CASSPGTGGEQYF,TGTGCCAGTAGCCCCGGGACAGGGGGAGAGCAGTACTTC
TRBJ2-3,TRBV7-9,-,TRBD2,CASSLGLAVGQYF,TGTGCCAGCAGCTTAGGGCTAGCGGTAGGGCAGTATTTT
TRBJ1-4,TRBV29-1,-,-,CSALGYEKLFF,TGCAGCGCCCTTGGGTATGAAAAACTGTTTTTT